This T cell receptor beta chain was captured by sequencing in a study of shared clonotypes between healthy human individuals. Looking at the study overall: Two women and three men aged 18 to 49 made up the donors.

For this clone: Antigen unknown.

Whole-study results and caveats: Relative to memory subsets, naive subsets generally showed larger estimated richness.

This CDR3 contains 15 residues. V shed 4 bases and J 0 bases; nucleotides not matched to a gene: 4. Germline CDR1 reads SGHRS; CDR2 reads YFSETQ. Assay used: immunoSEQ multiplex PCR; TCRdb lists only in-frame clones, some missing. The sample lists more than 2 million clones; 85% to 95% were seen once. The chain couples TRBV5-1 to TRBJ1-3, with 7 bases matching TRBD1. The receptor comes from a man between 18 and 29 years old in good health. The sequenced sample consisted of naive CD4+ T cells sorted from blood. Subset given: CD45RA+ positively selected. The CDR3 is CASSRGTASGNTIYF. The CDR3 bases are TGCGCCAGCAGCCGTGGGACAGCCTCTGGAAACACCATATATTTT.